This T cell receptor (beta chain) is from a study of low-dose radiotherapy and immunotherapy resistance in tumors. Study background: For Cohort 1, fractions of 0.5 Gy were given every 2 weeks, reaching 6.5 Gy overall. A dose of 1 Gy per fraction every two weeks went to Cohort 2, totaling 13 Gy over 26 weeks. Patients took oral aspirin 300 mg daily for four cycles from cycle 1 day 1.

TRAV- and TRBV-specific primers, spanning alpha and beta chains, primed first-strand cDNA. The TCRs were subjected to amplification over 20 PCR cycles employing a constant-region primer in conjunction with a V-primer adapter. Each CDR3 protein gets one entry after TCRdb re-called the reads with MiXCR. There are under 90,000 distinct CDR3 sequences in the sample; around 29% occur only once, and more than 9.5% lies in the top ten. Documented time point: before trial treatment. The donors' treatment consisted of nivolumab, ipilimumab, aspirin, low-dose cyclophosphamide and low-dose radiotherapy. The clonotype comes from a female donor with ovarian cancer. The specimen was PBMCs, collected before treatment.

In DNA form, the CDR3 reads TGTGCCAGCAGCGCCGGTCACGTCGATCAGCCCCAGCATTTT. Its translation is CASSAGHVDQPQHF. The rearrangement uses TRBV5-6 and TRBJ1-5; D call uncertain. The V and J ends lost 4 bases and 5 bases respectively, with 13 bases between them. The CDR3 length is 14 residues. Germline-derived CDR1 and CDR2 are SGHDT and YYEEEE.